The source of this T cell receptor (beta chain) is a study of neurological immune-mediated disorders. Study-wide results and caveats: The greatest TCR clonal expansion appeared in HTLV-1-associated myelopathy and the smallest, falling below healthy controls, in multiple sclerosis.

Each CDR3 protein is one row after TCRdb ran MiXCR on the 5' RACE reads. Seen here are around 79,000 distinct CDR3 sequences, roughly an eighth observed once, and the top ten hold approximately 7.5%. This clonotype was detected many times. Its antigen is undetermined. Source material: PBMCs. This TCR was sampled from a woman in her forties or fifties in good health.

Written as DNA, the CDR3 is TGTGCCAGCAGCTTCAGCAGGGCGTTTGGCGAAAAACTGTTTTTT. Translation: CASSFSRAFGEKLFF. This chain connects TRBV5-6 to TRBJ1-4; D is perhaps TRBD1 (5 bases). The CDR3 contains 15 residues. Trimming removed 2 bases at V and 8 bases at J, with 16 bases between. Germline values: CDR1 SGHDT, CDR2 YYEEEE.